The clone carrying this TCR beta chain was found a few times. The data originate from a study of blood T cell repertoires in COVID-19. The wider study: Samples of COVID-19 (acute and convalescent) were obtained from the United States, Italy and Spain. In each case, the material was cDNA or gDNA derived from T cells, B-cell-depleted T cells, or PBMCs.

Trimming took off 1 base at V and 5 bases at J, with 17 bases between the two ends. This CDR3 comprises 16 residues. The V gene's germline CDR1 is LGHDT and CDR2 YNNKEL (reference sequence). Per the original data handling: The assay estimated nucleated cells by amplifying reference gene primers. TCRdb's table, derived via immunoSEQ multiplex PCR, lists solely in-frame clones and lacks some. V and J calls and clone size are given by that table; D and trimming were obtained from the DNA. The sample gives about 110,000 clones, 70% to 85% of which show up once; approximately 22% is in the top ten. The receptor was derived from a man in his 70s with active or convalescent COVID-19. The sample consisted of peripheral blood. The V and J genes are TRBV3-1 (or the pseudogene TRBV3-2) and TRBJ2-5; tentative D call: TRBD1 (6 bases). The CDR3 is CASSQARQAFEETQYF. In nucleotides, the CDR3 is TGTGCCAGCAGCCAAGCTAGACAGGCCTTCGAGGAGACCCAGTACTTC.